This TCR beta chain came from a study of identical twins. The junction had 4 bases not matched to a gene; V was cut back by 4 bases and J by 6 bases. The CDR3 spans 13 residues. Germline V lookup: CDR1 KGHSH, CDR2 LQKENI. TCRdb redid the calling of the 5' RACE reads with MiXCR, one entry per CDR3 protein. The table has 350,000 to 450,000 distinct CDR3 sequences, roughly 18% seen once. The sequence came from a man in his fifties in good health. V usage is TRBV18 and J usage is TRBJ1-1, with TRBD1 matching over 8 bases. The sample was naive T cells sorted from blood. The CDR3 loop reads CASSLGTGAEAFF. Written as DNA, the CDR3 is TGTGCCAGCTCACTTGGGACAGGCGCTGAAGCTTTCTTT.